The 18 T cell receptor beta chains below all came from one sample that was sequenced in a study of blood T cell repertoires in COVID-19 (dated by TCRdb to the early 2020s). Library creation used the immunoSEQ multiplex PCR assay. Held by TCRdb, this immuneACCESS table contains in-frame sequences only and omits some clones. Under half of the omission traces to an unresolved V gene where checked; the cause of the rest is unknown. The sample records over 60,000 clones, around 77% of which are singletons. About a fifth of the sample is taken by the ten largest. Sequencing used peripheral blood. These receptor sequences come from an elderly man with active or convalescent COVID-19.

The chain is built from TRBV11-3 and TRBJ2-5, with TRBD1 matching 11 bases. The CDR3 has 15 amino acids. V shed 5 bases and J 5 bases; nucleotides not matched to a gene: 7. Germline V lookup: CDR1 SGHNT, CDR2 YENEEA. The CDR3 region is CASSRGQGAGETQYF. CDR3 DNA sequence: TGTGCCAGCAGCCGCGGACAGGGGGCGGGGGAGACCCAGTACTTC.

This chain links TRBV5-1 with TRBJ2-5; the match to TRBD2 covers 8 bases. This CDR3 comprises 14 residues. Germline lookup yields CDR1 SGHRS and CDR2 YFSETQ. Trimming cost V 3 bases and J 3 bases; bases outside gene matches: 4. CDR3 amino acids: CASSWTGGEETQYF. For the CDR3, the DNA is TGCGCCAGCAGCTGGACGGGGGGGGAAGAGACCCAGTACTTC.

The count of this clone is one. The chain joins TRBV5-4 to TRBJ2-1, with 11 bases fitting TRBD2. V lost 5 bases and J lost 0; bases outside the gene matches: 7. Germline values: CDR1 SGHNT, CDR2 YYREEE (reference sequence). This CDR3 spans 17 amino acids. The CDR3 loop reads CASRPTSGGLSYNEQFF. For the CDR3, the DNA is TGTGCCAGCAGACCTACTAGCGGGGGCCTCTCCTACAATGAGCAGTTCTTC. The full variable domain, in which reference TRBV5-4 and TRBJ2-1 provide the parts outside the CDR3, is ETGVTQSPTHLIKTRGQQVTLRCSSQSGHNTVSWYQQALGQGPQFIFQYYREEENGRGNFPPRFSGLQFPNYSSELNVNALELDDSALYLCASRPTSGGLSYNEQFFGPGTRLTVL.

The V and J genes are TRBV20-1 and TRBJ2-2, with unresolved D. The CDR3 spans 11 residues. The V gene's germline CDR1 is DFQATT and CDR2 SNEGSKA (reference sequence). V dropped 1 base and J dropped 6 bases, with 3 bases sitting between them. For the CDR3, the DNA is TGCAGTGCTAGAGGCGCCGGGGAGCTGTTTTTT. Its protein is CSARGAGELFF.

This sequence joins TRBV6-5 and TRBJ2-3; 16 bases align to TRBD2. Trimming cost V 7 bases and J 5 bases; bases outside gene matches: 3. Germline V gene data show CDR1 as MNHEY and CDR2 as SVGAGI. The CDR3 covers 15 residues. The CDR3, as DNA: TGTGCCAGCAAGGGACTAGCGGGGGGGGAAGATACGCAGTATTTT. This translates into CASKGLAGGEDTQYF.

The chain uses TRBV9 and TRBJ1-1, with 8 bases matching TRBD1. V gave up 1 base and J gave up 4 bases; unmatched junction bases: 6. Germline loops: CDR1 SGDLS, CDR2 YYNGEE. There are 15 residues in the CDR3. For the CDR3, the DNA is TGTGCCAGCAGCGTAACCTCGGACAGGGCCACTGAAGCTTTCTTT. Translation: CASSVTSDRATEAFF.

This clone was counted only a few times. The V and J genes are TRBV5-8 and TRBJ1-6, with D unclear. This CDR3 spans 14 amino acids. The ends were cut back, 3 bases at V and 5 bases at J, with 9 bases in the middle. Germline V gives CDR1 SGHTS, CDR2 YDEGEE. The CDR3 is CASSSGSNNSPLHF. The CDR3 coding sequence is TGTGCCAGCAGCTCGGGTTCGAATAATTCACCCCTCCACTTT.

The chain uses TRBV6-5 and TRBJ2-1, with 11 bases identical to TRBD1. Trimming took 2 bases from V and 7 from J; bases not matched to a gene: 7. The length of the CDR3 is 16 residues. In germline, CDR1 is MNHEY, CDR2 SVGAGI. The CDR3 reads CASSYNGQGARNEQFF. The DNA of the CDR3 is TGTGCCAGCAGTTACAATGGACAGGGGGCGCGTAATGAGCAGTTCTTC.

The chain couples TRBV4-3 to TRBJ2-1; TRBD2 matches 7 bases. The germline V gene has CDR1 LGHNA and CDR2 YSLEER. Trimming took 3 bases from V and 7 from J; bases not matched to a gene: 9. The CDR3 length is 15 residues. This CDR3 reads CASSQKFISGNEQFF. The CDR3 DNA follows: TGCGCCAGCAGCCAGAAATTCATTAGCGGGAATGAGCAGTTCTTC.

This clone appeared once. The chain couples TRBV10-3 to TRBJ1-5, with a possible D match to TRBD1 (5 bases). This CDR3 region has 14 residues. Trimming removed 4 bases at V and 3 bases at J, with 10 bases between. CDR1 and CDR2 (germline): ENHRY, SYGVKD. This CDR3 is CAISAGNHNQPQHF. The CDR3 nucleotides are TGTGCCATCAGTGCAGGGAATCACAATCAGCCCCAGCATTTT.

The rearrangement links TRBV9 to TRBJ2-5, with D maybe TRBD2 (6 bases). The CDR3 loop spans 13 amino acids. Germline values: CDR1 SGDLS, CDR2 YYNGEE. V was clipped by 3 bases and J by 9 bases, with 15 bases between them. The CDR3 region is CASSASQTGAQYF. The CDR3 DNA is TGTGCCAGCAGCGCCTCCCAGACGGGGGCCCAGTACTTC.

The CDR3 DNA is TGCGCCAGCAGCTTCGGGACAGGGTCTGAAGCTTTCTTT. This sequence encodes CASSFGTGSEAFF. The chain joins TRBV5-1 to TRBJ1-1; 9 bases map to TRBD1. Germline CDR1 is SGHRS and CDR2 is YFSETQ. J gave up 6 bases and V 2 bases, and 2 bases lay outside the gene matches. The CDR3 loop spans 13 amino acids. The full variable domain, rest sourced from reference TRBV5-1 and TRBJ1-1, is KAGVTQTPRYLIKTRGQQVTLSCSPISGHRSVSWYQQTPGQGLQFLFEYFSETQRNKGNFPGRFSGRQFSNSRSEMNVSTLELGDSALYLCASSFGTGSEAFFGQGTRLTVV.

Here the CDR3 DNA reads TGTGCCAGCAGTTTTCCCCCGGCCTACGAGCAGTACTTC. Translated, it gives CASSFPPAYEQYF. The gene calls are TRBV12-3 or TRBV12-4 and TRBJ2-7; D not certain. CDR3 length equals 13 residues. Trimming cost V 3 bases and J 2 bases, with 8 bases left between them.

The rearrangement links TRBV7-8 to TRBJ2-2; D might be TRBD1 (7 bases). V was pared by 5 bases and J by 5 bases, with 15 bases between. This CDR3 has 15 amino acids. CDR1 is SGHVS and CDR2 is FQNEAQ in the germline V gene. Here the CDR3 DNA reads TGTGCCAGCAGCGCGGGACAGCCGAGAACCGGGGAGCTGTTTTTT. Residues: CASSAGQPRTGELFF.

This clone was recorded a few times. The V and J genes are TRBV29-1 and TRBJ2-6, with D hard to call. This CDR3 is 13 amino acids long. Germline assignment: CDR1 SQVTM and CDR2 ANQGSEA. V gave up 6 bases and J gave up 0 bases, with 6 bases separating them. DNA of the CDR3: TGCAGCGTCTCGAGCTCTGGGGCCAACGTCCTGACTTTC. It yields the protein CSVSSSGANVLTF.

V usage is TRBV18 and J usage is TRBJ1-5; 7 nucleotides agree with TRBD1. This CDR3 is built from 15 residues. V lost 6 bases to trimming and J lost 4 bases; unmatched junction nucleotides: 9. Germline CDR1 and CDR2: KGHSH and LQKENI. CDR3 in amino acids: CASSSGQATNQPQHF. CDR3 DNA: TGTGCCAGCTCGTCCGGACAGGCCACGAATCAGCCCCAGCATTTT.

The chain recombines TRBV10-3 with TRBJ2-6; the D gene is possibly TRBD1 (6 bases). Germline V gives CDR1 ENHRY, CDR2 SYGVKD. Trimming removed 2 bases from V and 2 bases from J, with 13 bases in between. The CDR3 totals 17 residues. CDR3 sequence reads: CAISEIGTRAGANVLTF. In DNA, the CDR3 is TGTGCCATCAGTGAGATAGGGACAAGGGCTGGGGCCAACGTCCTGACTTTC.

V usage is TRBV29-1 and J usage is TRBJ2-7; 10 bases map to TRBD2. Trimming at V came to 6 bases and at J to 4 bases, leaving 3 bases not matched to a gene. This CDR3 is 12 amino acids long. Germline V gene sequence: CDR1 SQVTM, CDR2 ANQGSEA. The CDR3 bases are TGCAGCGTGGCGACTAGCGGGTACGAGCAGTACTTC. Protein sequence: CSVATSGYEQYF.